Listed below are T cell receptor beta chains from one sample, sequenced in a study of cytomegalovirus exposure and HLA in healthy donors. Clones were sequenced by immunoSEQ multiplex PCR, and TCRdb holds only the in-frame ones, with some missing. The sample shows 180,000 or so clones, approximately 87% of them seen only once. The sequenced material came from PBMCs. The receptors originated from a woman under 40 in good health and CMV-seronegative. Both conserved end residues are part of each CDR3. The D gene is left open where the match is weak. The size of a clone is reported for some rows only, either as once, few or many, or as a class for expanded clones.

TRBJ1-3 | few | - | TRBV11-2 | TGTGCCAGCAGCTTAAGTGACCGAGGTGTTGACACCATATATTTT | CASSLSDRGVDTIYF
TRBJ1-4 | few | - | TRBV2 | TGTGCCAGCAGTGGGGAGGGAGGAGAAAAACTGTTTTTT | CASSGEGGEKLFF
TRBJ2-5 | - | TRBD2 | TRBV2 | TGTGCCAGCAGTGCACTAGCGGGGAGGAGAGAGACCCAGTACTTC | CASSALAGRRETQYF
TRBJ1-3 | - | - | TRBV7-2 | TGTGCCAGCAGCCTCGTTCGGGACTCAGGAAACACCATATATTTT | CASSLVRDSGNTIYF
TRBJ2-7 | few | TRBD2 | TRBV7-2 | TGTGCCAGCAGCAGCAAGGCTAGCGGGCCCTACCTACGAGGGCGCGAGCAGTACTTC | CASSSKASGPYLRGREQYF
TRBJ2-7 | - | TRBD2 | TRBV7-9 | TGTGCCAGCAGCTTAGCTAGCGGGGGGCCTCACTACGAGCAGTACTTC | CASSLASGGPHYEQYF
TRBJ1-2 | - | TRBD1 | TRBV5-1 | TGCGCCAGCAGACGGGACAGGGTCGACGGCTACACCTTC | CASRRDRVDGYTF
TRBJ1-6 | few | TRBD1 | TRBV4-1 | TGCGCCAGCAGCCAAGATGGCGGGACAGGGGGCTCACCCCTCCACTTT | CASSQDGGTGGSPLHF
TRBJ2-5 | once | - | TRBV2 | TGTGCCAGCAGTGAGGAGGGACCACTCTACTTC | CASSEEGPLYF
TRBJ1-1 | - | - | TRBV11-2 | TGTGCCAGCAGCTTAGGGACAGAAGCTTTCTTT | CASSLGTEAFF
TRBJ2-7 | few | - | TRBV7-9 | TGTGCCAGCAGCTTCCCGGTTGCCTACGAGCAGTACTTC | CASSFPVAYEQYF
TRBJ2-1 | many | - | TRBV6-5 | TGTGCCAGCAGTTACTCGGCCGAGGGATCCTACAATGAGCAGTTCTTC | CASSYSAEGSYNEQFF
TRBJ1-2 | once | - | TRBV19 | TGTGCCAGTAGTATTTTACCGTTACAAAACTATGGCTACACCTTC | CASSILPLQNYGYTF
TRBJ2-3 | - | TRBD2 | TRBV4-2 | TGTGCCAGCAGCCTCCGACTAGCGGAAGATACGCAGTATTTT | CASSLRLAEDTQYF
TRBJ1-5 | - | - | TRBV15 | TGTGCCACCAGCAGAACACGGGGTGATGGACAGCCCCAGCATTTT | CATSRTRGDGQPQHF
TRBJ2-7 | - | TRBD1 | TRBV19 | TGTGCCAGTAGTATGGGTACAGGGGCTCCCCTCTACGAGCAGTACTTC | CASSMGTGAPLYEQYF
TRBJ1-1 | - | TRBD1 | TRBV5-1 | TGCGCCAGCAGCTTGGAGGGGGCGTCATCGTACACTGAAGCTTTCTTT | CASSLEGASSYTEAFF
TRBJ2-6 | - | - | TRBV30 | TGTGCCTGGAGTGGCCTCGGTCGGTCCGGGGCCAACGTCCTGACTTTC | CAWSGLGRSGANVLTF
TRBJ1-2 | - | - | TRBV5-1 | TGCGCCAGCAGCTTGAATTCGCGCGGCAGTCAGAGTTATGGCTACACCTTC | CASSLNSRGSQSYGYTF
TRBJ2-3 | - | - | TRBV7-9 | TGTGCCAGCAGCTTAGGGGGGGATCTACCCACAGATACGCAGTATTTT | CASSLGGDLPTDTQYF